The 30 T cell receptor beta chains below all came from one sample that was sequenced in a study of CD8 T cells in Susac syndrome. About 0.5 to 1 ug RNA was reverse transcribed with random hexamers. In TCRdb, the immunoSEQ multiplex PCR reads were re-called with MiXCR into one record per CDR3 protein. Here the sample spans about 210,000 distinct CDR3 sequences, 90% to 95% being singletons. Sequencing was performed on CD4+ T cells from PBMCs. The receptors stem from a human donor in good health.

The chain combines TRBV25-1 with TRBJ2-3; 8 bases are a match to TRBD2. This CDR3 region has 14 residues. Losses at the gene ends were 6 bases for V and 5 bases for J; bases not matched to a gene: 7. CDR1 is MGHDK, CDR2 SYGVNS, per germline. The CDR3 sequence is CASREAGARDTQYF. CDR3 sequence (DNA): TGTGCCAGCAGAGAAGCGGGAGCCAGAGATACGCAGTATTTT.

This chain connects TRBV28 to TRBJ1-2; D remains unclear. The V end was cut by 4 bases, the J end by 1 base, with 10 bases between. Germline CDR1 and CDR2: MDHEN and SYDVKM. This CDR3 spans 14 amino acids. This CDR3 reads CASSSGDDNYGYTF. The CDR3 DNA sequence: TGTGCCAGCAGTTCGGGAGATGATAACTATGGCTACACCTTC.

The chain uses TRBV3-1 and TRBJ2-4; D tentatively fits TRBD1 or TRBD2 (6 bases each). Between the trimmed V and J ends, which lost 1 base and 8 bases, there was a span of 12 bases. The CDR3 covers 14 residues. The germline V gene encodes CDR1 LGHDT and CDR2 YNNKEL (reference sequence). The CDR3 protein is CASSQGGGGYIQYF. For the CDR3, the DNA is TGTGCCAGCAGCCAAGGAGGGGGAGGATACATTCAGTACTTC.

This clonotype was observed a single time. J is TRBJ2-4 and V is TRBV27; unclear D gene. This CDR3 contains 14 residues. Germline V gene sequence: CDR1 MNHEY, CDR2 SMNVEV (reference sequence). Trimming left V 6 bases short and J 7 bases short, with 16 bases between. The CDR3 is CASSPEIDPNIQYF. The CDR3 DNA sequence: TGTGCCAGCAGCCCGGAGATCGACCCGAACATTCAGTACTTC.

The J gene is TRBJ2-5, the V gene TRBV12-3 or TRBV12-4; 10 bases line up with TRBD2. J was trimmed by 5 bases and V by 2 bases; bases with no gene match: 8. The CDR3 spans 16 residues. CDR3 protein: CASSLPLAGVRETQYF. Written as DNA, the CDR3 is TGTGCCAGCAGTTTACCCCTAGCGGGAGTCCGGGAGACCCAGTACTTC.

The chain uses TRBV25-1 and TRBJ1-5, with D perhaps matching TRBD1 (6 bases). The CDR3 has 17 amino acids. V was cut by 4 bases and J by 1 base, with 17 bases left in between. Per the germline V gene, CDR1 is MGHDK and CDR2 is SYGVNS. The CDR3 spells CASSGEIGTPSNQPQHF. CDR3 nucleotide sequence: TGTGCCAGCAGTGGAGAGATCGGGACACCAAGCAATCAGCCCCAGCATTTT.

The chain links TRBV5-1 to TRBJ2-7, with TRBD1 matching 7 bases. Germline V gene lookup returns CDR1 SGHRS and CDR2 YFSETQ. This CDR3 spans 14 amino acids. The J segment lost 2 bases and the V segment lost 3 bases, leaving 5 bases of the junction unmatched. CDR3 loop: CASSSTGVAYEQYF. As DNA, the CDR3 is TGCGCCAGCAGCTCTACAGGGGTGGCCTACGAGCAGTACTTC.

The CDR3 loop reads CASAGERESEQFF. CDR3 sequence (DNA): TGTGCCAGCGCTGGGGAGCGGGAGAGTGAGCAGTTCTTC. The V gene is TRBV6-4, the J gene TRBJ2-1; the match to TRBD2 covers 8 bases. CDR3 size: 13 residues. Trimming cost V 8 bases and J 9 bases; bases outside gene matches: 9. Germline V gene data show CDR1 as MRHNA and CDR2 as SNTAGT.

The CDR3: CASSLSGENTEAFF. The CDR3 region has the DNA TGCGCCAGCAGCTTGAGCGGGGAAAACACTGAAGCTTTCTTT. J is TRBJ1-1 and V is TRBV5-1; unclear D gene. The V gene's germline CDR1 is SGHRS and CDR2 YFSETQ. Trimming pared 1 base from V and 2 bases from J, leaving 9 bases between. CDR3 length: 14 residues.

The rearrangement links TRBV5-4 to TRBJ2-5, with D perhaps matching TRBD1 (6 bases). The CDR3 is 14 amino acids. Germline V gene data show CDR1 as SGHNT and CDR2 as YYREEE (reference sequence). The germline V and J ends were trimmed by 1 base and 2 bases, with 9 bases remaining between them. The CDR3: CASSLRDTQETQYF. DNA for the CDR3: TGTGCCAGCAGCTTGAGGGACACTCAAGAGACCCAGTACTTC. The whole variable domain, filled in from reference TRBV5-4 and TRBJ2-5, reads ETGVTQSPTHLIKTRGQQVTLRCSSQSGHNTVSWYQQALGQGPQFIFQYYREEENGRGNFPPRFSGLQFPNYSSELNVNALELDDSALYLCASSLRDTQETQYFGPGTRLLVL.

The chain joins TRBV29-1 to TRBJ2-3; TRBD2 is a possible D gene (7 bases). This CDR3 is built from 14 residues. CDR1 and CDR2 from the germline V gene are SQVTM and ANQGSEA. The V end was cut by 6 bases, the J end by 4 bases, with 17 bases between. Written as DNA, the CDR3 is TGCAGCGTGGCTTCGGGGGGCTCAGCAGATACGCAGTATTTT. Its translation is CSVASGGSADTQYF.

V and J are TRBV3-1 and TRBJ2-7, with a possible D match to TRBD1 (5 bases). With 2 bases removed from V and 5 bases from J, the gap between germline ends came to 10 bases. The CDR3 loop spans 13 amino acids. CDR1 is LGHDT and CDR2 is YNNKEL in the germline V gene (reference sequence). CDR3 in amino acids: CASSQQGIHEQYV. The CDR3 DNA sequence: TGTGCCAGCAGCCAACAGGGTATCCACGAGCAGTACGTC.

The V gene is TRBV30, the J gene TRBJ2-1; D may correspond to TRBD1 or TRBD2 (5 bases each). CDR3 size: 13 residues. Trimming removed 1 base from V and 4 bases from J, with 8 bases in between. From germline, CDR1 is GTSNPN and CDR2 SVGIG (reference sequence). In nucleotides, the CDR3 is TGTGCCTGGAGTGGGGACCTATACAATGAGCAGTTCTTC. Translation: CAWSGDLYNEQFF.

This clonotype showed up just once. The V gene is TRBV19, the J gene TRBJ1-5, with 9 nucleotides matching TRBD1. Germline trimming cut 6 bases from V and 4 bases from J; bases unmatched to any gene: 4. The CDR3 covers 14 residues. Per the germline V gene, CDR1 is LNHDA and CDR2 is SQIVND (reference sequence). The DNA for the CDR3 is TGTGCCAGTAGGCCCGGACAGGGGAATCAGCCCCAGCATTTT. Its translation: CASRPGQGNQPQHF.

J is TRBJ2-7 and V is TRBV18, with 10 nucleotides matching TRBD1. The CDR3 loop spans 17 amino acids. Germline CDR1 and CDR2: KGHSH and LQKENI. V shed 2 bases and J 0 bases; nucleotides not matched to a gene: 7. The CDR3 here is CASSPGWGTGDSYEQYF. As DNA, the CDR3 is TGTGCCAGCTCACCAGGCTGGGGGACAGGGGACTCCTACGAGCAGTACTTC.

The rearrangement joins TRBV9 to TRBJ2-7; tentatively, D is TRBD2 (5 bases). V was pared by 6 bases and J by 4 bases, with 14 bases between. Germline V CDR1 and CDR2: SGDLS, YYNGEE. The CDR3 sequence is 13 residues long. CDR3 loop: CASTSGGPYEQYF. The CDR3 nucleotides read TGTGCCAGCACCTCGGGCGGGCCTTACGAGCAGTACTTC.

The rearrangement joins TRBV6-5 to TRBJ2-2, with TRBD1 matching 8 bases. The CDR3 covers 14 residues. CDR1 and CDR2 from the germline V gene are MNHEY and SVGAGI. V was pared by 6 bases and J by 6 bases, with 6 bases of the junction left unmatched. Here the CDR3 DNA reads TGTGCCAGCAGCCTGGACAGGGACGCCGGGGAGCTGTTTTTT. It translates to CASSLDRDAGELFF.

This clonotype has a handful of counts. V and J are TRBV6-5 and TRBJ1-1; 8 nucleotides agree with TRBD1. The germline CDR1 and CDR2 sequences are MNHEY and SVGAGI. V trimming: 4 bases; J trimming: 3 bases; junction bases outside the gene matches: 1. The CDR3 contains 13 residues. In nucleotides, the CDR3 is TGTGCCAGCAGTTTACAGGGGGACACTGAAGCTTTCTTT. It codes for CASSLQGDTEAFF.

V usage is TRBV7-2 and J usage is TRBJ2-1, with 13 bases identical to TRBD2. The CDR3 loop spans 16 amino acids. Unmatched junction bases numbered 5, after V lost 1 base and J lost 8 bases. The germline gives CDR1 SGHTA, CDR2 FQGNSA. CDR3 amino acids: CASSLVLAGGLHEQFF. The CDR3 DNA sequence: TGTGCCAGCAGCTTAGTACTAGCGGGGGGGCTCCATGAGCAGTTCTTC.

J is TRBJ1-2 and V is TRBV4-2; D gene unclear. Per germline, CDR1 LGHNA and CDR2 YNFKEQ. This CDR3 has 13 amino acids. Trimming left V 4 bases short and J 4 bases short, with 10 bases between. Written as DNA, the CDR3 is TGTGCCAGCAGCCCCCGATATGGCTATGGCTACACCTTC. Translation: CASSPRYGYGYTF.

V gene TRBV18 combines with J gene TRBJ2-6; D ambiguous. The CDR3 is made up of 15 amino acids. With 3 bases removed from V and 0 bases from J, the gap between germline ends came to 6 bases. Germline CDR1 and CDR2: KGHSH and LQKENI. The CDR3, as DNA: TGTGCCAGCTCACCCGATCCCTCTGGGGCCAACGTCCTGACTTTC. Its protein is CASSPDPSGANVLTF. Full variable domain (missing parts from reference TRBV18 and TRBJ2-6): NAGVMQNPRHLVRRRGQEARLRCSPMKGHSHVYWYRQLPEEGLKFMVYLQKENIIDESGMPKERFSAEFPKEGPSILRIQQVVRGDSAAYFCASSPDPSGANVLTFGAGSRLTVL.

The chain couples TRBV27 to TRBJ2-2; D unclear. The length of the CDR3 is 14 residues. Trimming removed 2 bases from V and 7 bases from J, with 11 bases in between. The germline V gene has CDR1 MNHEY and CDR2 SMNVEV (reference sequence). CDR3 coding DNA: TGTGCCAGCAGTTTACGACCGGGTGGCGGGGAGCTGTTTTTT. Its protein product is CASSLRPGGGELFF.

The rearrangement links TRBV11-2 to TRBJ1-2, with D unclear. Trimming pared 5 bases from V and 7 bases from J, leaving 17 bases between. Germline-derived CDR1 and CDR2 are SGHAT and FQNNGV. The CDR3 is 14 amino acids. The CDR3 nucleotides are TGTGCCAGCAGCGCTCGGGCCACAAGTGGTGGCTACACCTTC. As protein: CASSARATSGGYTF.

This chain's CDR3 is CASSVDSRGNQPQHF. DNA for the CDR3: TGTGCCAGCAGCGTAGATAGCAGGGGCAATCAGCCCCAGCATTTT. The chain uses TRBV9 and TRBJ1-5, with a weak D call TRBD1 (5 bases). CDR1 is SGDLS and CDR2 is YYNGEE in the germline V gene. This CDR3 comprises 15 residues. V lost 0 bases, J lost 2 bases, and 9 bases lay in between.

A single count supports this clonotype. V and J are TRBV29-1 and TRBJ2-1, with D possibly matching TRBD2 (6 bases). The ends were cut back, 2 bases at V and 10 bases at J, with 21 bases in the middle. Per the germline V gene, CDR1 is SQVTM and CDR2 is ANQGSEA. The CDR3 covers 15 residues. CDR3 protein: CSVESPSLGGGEQFF. As DNA, the CDR3 is TGCAGCGTTGAATCACCTAGTCTAGGTGGGGGGGAGCAGTTCTTC.

CDR3 DNA sequence: TGTGCCAGCAGCGTAGGGGGACAGATGTACCAAGAGACCCAGTACTTC. Protein: CASSVGGQMYQETQYF. The chain is built from TRBV9 and TRBJ2-5, with 7 nucleotides matching TRBD1. The length of the CDR3 is 16 residues. From germline, CDR1 is SGDLS and CDR2 YYNGEE. The J segment lost 0 bases and the V segment lost 0 bases, leaving 5 bases of the junction unmatched.

V is TRBV7-9 and J is TRBJ1-2, with a possible D match to TRBD1 (6 bases). This CDR3 is built from 14 residues. The V end lost 4 bases, the J end lost 8 bases, and 17 bases lay between the germline ends. The germline V gene encodes CDR1 SEHNR and CDR2 FQNEAQ (reference sequence). The CDR3 DNA reads as TGTGCCAGCAGCTACCCGGGACACCCACAGGGCTACACCTTC. This codes for CASSYPGHPQGYTF.

The J gene is TRBJ2-1, the V gene TRBV21-1. TRBV21-1 is labeled a pseudogene. The CDR3 is made up of 9 amino acids. The CDR3: CASNNEQFF. In nucleotides, the CDR3 is TGTGCCAGCAACAATGAGCAGTTCTTC.

V usage is TRBV5-1 and J usage is TRBJ2-1, with D possibly matching TRBD2 (5 bases). Germline V gene sequence: CDR1 SGHRS, CDR2 YFSETQ. The CDR3 consists of 14 residues. V dropped 4 bases and J dropped 8 bases, with 16 bases sitting between them. CDR3 nucleotides: TGCGCCAGCAGCACCGGACTCGCAGTGGATGAGCAGTTCTTC. It codes for CASSTGLAVDEQFF.

This clonotype has just one count. The V and J genes are TRBV3-1 and TRBJ2-7; a possible D gene is TRBD2 (5 bases). The germline V gene has CDR1 LGHDT and CDR2 YNNKEL (reference sequence). The CDR3 covers 15 residues. Trimming took 0 bases from V and 2 from J, leaving 11 bases between them. The CDR3 sequence is CASSQEGVSAYEQYF. The CDR3 coding sequence is TGTGCCAGCAGCCAAGAGGGAGTCAGCGCCTACGAGCAGTACTTC.